This section outlines one T cell receptor beta chain sequence together with its context. Per the original methods: Researchers report that nucleated cell counts were estimated from reference gene primer amplification. Produced via immunoSEQ multiplex PCR; TCRdb's table is partial and in-frame only. V and J calls and clone size are those listed in that table; D and trimming were worked out from the DNA. The data contain approximately 130,000 clones, around 81% of them singletons. This entry is derived from a study of blood T cell repertoires in COVID-19. Study background: The cDNA or gDNA used as material had been derived from T cells, B-cell-depleted T cells, or PBMCs.

This receptor was taken from a human donor in a cohort sampled during active COVID-19. Input material: peripheral blood.

The CDR3 coding sequence is TGTGCCAGCTCACCAAGCCAGGGTACCGTAGATTCACCCCTCCACTTT. As protein: CASSPSQGTVDSPLHF. V usage is TRBV18 and J usage is TRBJ1-6; D might be TRBD1 (5 bases). The V and J ends lost 2 bases and 8 bases respectively, with 16 bases between them. This CDR3 has 16 amino acids. Germline values: CDR1 KGHSH, CDR2 LQKENI.